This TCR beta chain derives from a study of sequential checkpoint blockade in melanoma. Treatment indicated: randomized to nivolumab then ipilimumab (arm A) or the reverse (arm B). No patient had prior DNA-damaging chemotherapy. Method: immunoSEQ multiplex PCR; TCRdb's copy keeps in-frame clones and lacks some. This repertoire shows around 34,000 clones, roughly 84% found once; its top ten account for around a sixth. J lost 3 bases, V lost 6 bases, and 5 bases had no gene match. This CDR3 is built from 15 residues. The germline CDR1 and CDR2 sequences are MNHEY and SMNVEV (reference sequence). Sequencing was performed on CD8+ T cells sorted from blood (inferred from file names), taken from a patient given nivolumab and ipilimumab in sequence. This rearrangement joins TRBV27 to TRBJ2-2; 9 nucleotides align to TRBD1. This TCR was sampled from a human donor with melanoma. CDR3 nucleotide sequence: TGTGCCAGCAGACCCGACAGGGGGGACACCGGGGAGCTGTTTTTT. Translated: CASRPDRGDTGELFF.